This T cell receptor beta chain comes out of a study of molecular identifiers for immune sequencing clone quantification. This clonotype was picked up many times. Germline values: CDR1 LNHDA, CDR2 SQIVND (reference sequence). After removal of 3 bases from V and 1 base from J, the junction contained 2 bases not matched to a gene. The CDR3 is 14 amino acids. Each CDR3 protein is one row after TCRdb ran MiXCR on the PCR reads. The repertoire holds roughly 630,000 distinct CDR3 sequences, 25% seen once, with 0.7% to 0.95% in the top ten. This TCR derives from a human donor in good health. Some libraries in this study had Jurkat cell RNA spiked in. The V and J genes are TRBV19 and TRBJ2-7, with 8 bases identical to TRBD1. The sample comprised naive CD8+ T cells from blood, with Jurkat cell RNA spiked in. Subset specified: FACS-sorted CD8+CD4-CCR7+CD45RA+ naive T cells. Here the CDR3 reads CASSIGQGSYEQYF. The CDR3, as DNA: TGTGCCAGTAGTATCGGACAGGGATCCTACGAGCAGTACTTC.